Listed below are T cell receptor beta chains from one sample, sequenced in a study of radiation and T cells in renal cell carcinoma. Sequencing used immunoSEQ multiplex PCR; TCRdb keeps in-frame clones, though not all of them. The profile shows about 64,000 clones, 60% to 85% of them singletons. Specimen: blood, collected from a patient whose treatment included radiotherapy and nephrectomy. The source of these receptors is a man aged 60-69 years with renal cell carcinoma. Both conserved end residues are part of each CDR3. Fields, in order: J gene, V gene, D gene, clone size, CDR3 length, CDR3 protein, CDR3 DNA. D genes are given only for firm matches. The size of a clone is reported for some rows only, either as once, few or many, or as a class for expanded clones.

J gene: TRBJ1-1
V gene: TRBV4-2
D gene: .
clone size: .
CDR3 length: 14
CDR3 protein: CASSLNGVGAEAFF
CDR3 DNA: TGTGCCAGCAGCCTAAATGGAGTGGGGGCTGAAGCTTTCTTT

J gene: TRBJ2-5
V gene: TRBV11-3
D gene: .
clone size: .
CDR3 length: 15
CDR3 protein: CASSLDPHRVETQYF
CDR3 DNA: TGTGCCAGCAGCTTAGACCCCCACAGGGTAGAGACCCAGTACTTC

J gene: TRBJ2-2
V gene: TRBV7-3
D gene: .
clone size: .
CDR3 length: 12
CDR3 protein: CASSLSSGELFF
CDR3 DNA: TGTGCCAGCAGCTTAAGTTCCGGGGAGCTGTTTTTT

J gene: TRBJ1-1
V gene: TRBV11-2
D gene: .
clone size: .
CDR3 length: 14
CDR3 protein: CASSLELLNTEAFF
CDR3 DNA: TGTGCCAGCAGCTTAGAACTTCTGAACACTGAAGCTTTCTTT

J gene: TRBJ2-3
V gene: TRBV15
D gene: TRBD2
clone size: .
CDR3 length: 15
CDR3 protein: CATSAGGGMTDTQYF
CDR3 DNA: TGTGCCACCAGCGCGGGCGGGGGTATGACAGATACGCAGTATTTT

J gene: TRBJ1-5
V gene: TRBV19
D gene: .
clone size: few
CDR3 length: 14
CDR3 protein: CATSGAKSNQPQHF
CDR3 DNA: TGTGCCACCTCGGGAGCTAAGAGCAATCAGCCCCAGCATTTT

J gene: TRBJ1-5
V gene: TRBV9
D gene: .
clone size: .
CDR3 length: 16
CDR3 protein: CASSPPFTGSNQPQHF
CDR3 DNA: TGTGCCAGCAGCCCCCCGTTCACGGGGAGCAATCAGCCCCAGCATTTT

J gene: TRBJ1-1
V gene: TRBV5-1
D gene: .
clone size: few
CDR3 length: 14
CDR3 protein: CASSLAGPGGEAFF
CDR3 DNA: TGCGCCAGCAGCTTGGCCGGGCCTGGAGGTGAAGCTTTCTTT

J gene: TRBJ1-1
V gene: TRBV10-1
D gene: .
clone size: .
CDR3 length: 16
CDR3 protein: CASSESGGPRGTEAFF
CDR3 DNA: TGCGCCAGCAGTGAGTCGGGGGGGCCGCGGGGCACTGAAGCTTTCTTT

J gene: TRBJ2-3
V gene: TRBV20-1
D gene: .
clone size: .
CDR3 length: 11
CDR3 protein: CSASQPDTQYF
CDR3 DNA: TGCAGTGCTAGCCAGCCAGATACGCAGTATTTT

J gene: TRBJ1-2
V gene: TRBV13
D gene: .
clone size: .
CDR3 length: 14
CDR3 protein: CASSLDGPSYGYTF
CDR3 DNA: TGTGCCAGCAGCTTAGACGGACCGTCCTATGGCTACACCTTC

J gene: TRBJ2-1
V gene: TRBV5-1
D gene: TRBD1
clone size: .
CDR3 length: 13
CDR3 protein: CASSLGDRGEQFF
CDR3 DNA: TGCGCCAGCAGCCTGGGGGACAGGGGCGAGCAGTTCTTC

J gene: TRBJ1-3
V gene: TRBV6-5
D gene: .
clone size: once
CDR3 length: 13
CDR3 protein: CASRRDSGNTIYF
CDR3 DNA: TGTGCCAGCAGGCGGGACTCTGGAAACACCATATATTTT

J gene: TRBJ1-4
V gene: TRBV25-1
D gene: TRBD1
clone size: .
CDR3 length: 13
CDR3 protein: CASRDRGREKLFF
CDR3 DNA: TGTGCCAGCAGGGACAGGGGAAGAGAAAAACTGTTTTTT

J gene: TRBJ2-6
V gene: TRBV5-4
D gene: .
clone size: .
CDR3 length: 14
CDR3 protein: CASNQGAGANVLTF
CDR3 DNA: TGTGCCAGCAACCAGGGCGCTGGGGCCAACGTCCTGACTTTC

J gene: TRBJ1-5
V gene: TRBV19
D gene: TRBD1
clone size: .
CDR3 length: 20
CDR3 protein: CASSIGHRDRGPPGNQPQHF
CDR3 DNA: TGTGCCAGTAGTATAGGGCATCGGGACAGGGGCCCCCCGGGCAATCAGCCCCAGCATTTT

J gene: TRBJ1-4
V gene: TRBV11-2
D gene: TRBD1
clone size: .
CDR3 length: 15
CDR3 protein: CASSSQGAANEKLFF
CDR3 DNA: TGTGCCAGCAGCTCACAGGGGGCGGCCAATGAAAAACTGTTTTTT

J gene: TRBJ1-5
V gene: TRBV5-4
D gene: .
clone size: .
CDR3 length: 16
CDR3 protein: CASSLDGITGNQPQHF
CDR3 DNA: TGTGCCAGCAGCTTGGACGGTATAACGGGCAATCAGCCCCAGCATTTT

J gene: TRBJ1-2
V gene: TRBV15
D gene: .
clone size: .
CDR3 length: 16
CDR3 protein: CATSSHLPGRVDGYSF
CDR3 DNA: TGTGCCACCAGCAGCCACCTCCCGGGGAGAGTGGATGGCTACAGCTTC

J gene: TRBJ2-1
V gene: TRBV5-6
D gene: .
clone size: .
CDR3 length: 11
CDR3 protein: CASSFRSEQFF
CDR3 DNA: TGTGCCAGCAGCTTTAGGTCCGAGCAGTTCTTC

J gene: TRBJ2-7
V gene: TRBV27
D gene: TRBD1
clone size: few
CDR3 length: 15
CDR3 protein: CASSLYGQATYEQYF
CDR3 DNA: TGTGCCAGCAGTTTATATGGACAGGCTACCTACGAGCAGTACTTC

J gene: TRBJ2-3
V gene: TRBV28
D gene: .
clone size: .
CDR3 length: 16
CDR3 protein: CASSLPPGAGTDTQYF
CDR3 DNA: TGTGCCAGCAGTTTACCCCCCGGGGCCGGGACAGATACGCAGTATTTT

J gene: TRBJ1-5
V gene: TRBV30
D gene: TRBD1
clone size: .
CDR3 length: 15
CDR3 protein: CAFRTGPHSNQPQHF
CDR3 DNA: TGTGCCTTCCGGACAGGGCCGCATAGCAATCAGCCCCAGCATTTT

J gene: TRBJ2-3
V gene: TRBV18
D gene: .
clone size: .
CDR3 length: 13
CDR3 protein: CASSLRTTDTQYF
CDR3 DNA: TGTGCCAGCTCACTTCGGACTACAGATACGCAGTATTTT

J gene: TRBJ1-5
V gene: TRBV11-2
D gene: .
clone size: .
CDR3 length: 13
CDR3 protein: CASSLASNQPQHF
CDR3 DNA: TGTGCCAGCAGCTTAGCTAGCAATCAGCCCCAGCATTTT

J gene: TRBJ2-7
V gene: TRBV15
D gene: TRBD2
clone size: .
CDR3 length: 14
CDR3 protein: CATSRVQRGYEQYF
CDR3 DNA: TGTGCCACCAGCAGAGTGCAGCGGGGCTACGAGCAGTACTTC

J gene: TRBJ2-7
V gene: TRBV10-3
D gene: .
clone size: .
CDR3 length: 14
CDR3 protein: CAIGAQAPSYEQYF
CDR3 DNA: TGTGCCATCGGAGCACAGGCCCCCTCCTACGAGCAGTACTTC

J gene: TRBJ2-5
V gene: TRBV7-9
D gene: TRBD1
clone size: few
CDR3 length: 14
CDR3 protein: CASSFRDSQETQYF
CDR3 DNA: TGTGCCAGCAGCTTCCGGGACAGCCAAGAGACCCAGTACTTC

J gene: TRBJ2-5
V gene: TRBV11-1
D gene: .
clone size: .
CDR3 length: 16
CDR3 protein: CASSARGGGSQETQYF
CDR3 DNA: TGTGCCAGCAGCGCACGGGGAGGAGGTTCTCAAGAGACCCAGTACTTC

J gene: TRBJ2-7
V gene: TRBV7-8
D gene: TRBD1
clone size: once
CDR3 length: 14
CDR3 protein: CASSTRQGSYEQYF
CDR3 DNA: TGTGCCAGCAGCACGCGACAGGGATCCTACGAGCAGTACTTC

J gene: TRBJ2-3
V gene: TRBV7-8
D gene: .
clone size: .
CDR3 length: 12
CDR3 protein: CASTGGADTQYF
CDR3 DNA: TGTGCCAGCACAGGGGGGGCGGATACGCAGTATTTT

J gene: TRBJ2-2
V gene: TRBV7-8
D gene: TRBD2
clone size: .
CDR3 length: 16
CDR3 protein: CASSYEAGDRGGELFF
CDR3 DNA: TGTGCCAGCAGCTATGAGGCGGGAGATCGAGGCGGGGAGCTGTTTTTT

J gene: TRBJ2-1
V gene: TRBV6-6
D gene: .
clone size: .
CDR3 length: 13
CDR3 protein: CASSLRIDNEQFF
CDR3 DNA: TGTGCCAGCAGTCTAAGGATAGACAATGAGCAGTTCTTC

J gene: TRBJ2-5
V gene: TRBV6-1
D gene: TRBD1
clone size: once
CDR3 length: 14
CDR3 protein: CASSERGQRETQYF
CDR3 DNA: TGTGCCAGCAGTGAAAGGGGACAGCGGGAGACCCAGTACTTC

J gene: TRBJ2-1
V gene: TRBV11-2
D gene: .
clone size: .
CDR3 length: 12
CDR3 protein: CASSFTMNEQFF
CDR3 DNA: TGTGCCAGCAGCTTTACGATGAATGAGCAGTTCTTC

J gene: TRBJ2-7
V gene: TRBV4-1
D gene: TRBD1
clone size: .
CDR3 length: 15
CDR3 protein: CASSQEGDSLYEQYF
CDR3 DNA: TGCGCCAGCAGCCAAGAGGGGGACAGCCTCTACGAGCAGTACTTC

J gene: TRBJ2-7
V gene: TRBV12-5
D gene: TRBD2
clone size: .
CDR3 length: 14
CDR3 protein: CASAKTGGNYEQYF
CDR3 DNA: TGTGCTAGTGCCAAAACGGGGGGGAACTACGAGCAGTACTTC

J gene: TRBJ1-3
V gene: TRBV10-3
D gene: .
clone size: .
CDR3 length: 14
CDR3 protein: CAISESSGQNTIYF
CDR3 DNA: TGTGCCATCAGTGAGAGCTCCGGACAGAACACCATATATTTT

J gene: TRBJ1-1
V gene: TRBV19
D gene: .
clone size: .
CDR3 length: 16
CDR3 protein: CASSNLGRSYNTEAFF
CDR3 DNA: TGTGCCAGTTCAAACCTGGGACGGAGCTATAACACTGAAGCTTTCTTT

J gene: TRBJ2-2
V gene: TRBV6-1
D gene: .
clone size: .
CDR3 length: 16
CDR3 protein: CASSASGREPTGELFF
CDR3 DNA: TGTGCCAGCAGTGCGTCCGGCAGGGAGCCGACCGGGGAGCTGTTTTTT

J gene: TRBJ1-2
V gene: TRBV7-9
D gene: .
clone size: few
CDR3 length: 15
CDR3 protein: CASSLGKGGLSGYTF
CDR3 DNA: TGTGCCAGCAGCTTAGGAAAAGGGGGATTAAGTGGCTACACCTTC

J gene: TRBJ2-6
V gene: TRBV28
D gene: TRBD1
clone size: .
CDR3 length: 15
CDR3 protein: CASSPDRSGANVLTF
CDR3 DNA: TGTGCCAGCAGTCCGGACAGGTCTGGGGCCAACGTCCTGACTTTC

J gene: TRBJ2-3
V gene: TRBV6-5
D gene: .
clone size: few
CDR3 length: 13
CDR3 protein: CASKRVTTDTQYF
CDR3 DNA: TGTGCCAGCAAACGGGTGACCACAGATACGCAGTATTTT

J gene: TRBJ2-3
V gene: TRBV29-1
D gene: TRBD1
clone size: .
CDR3 length: 14
CDR3 protein: CSVATGLYTDTQYF
CDR3 DNA: TGCAGCGTTGCGACAGGGCTGTACACAGATACGCAGTATTTT

J gene: TRBJ2-7
V gene: TRBV7-9
D gene: .
clone size: .
CDR3 length: 12
CDR3 protein: CASRYNAGEQYF
CDR3 DNA: TGTGCCAGCAGATACAACGCGGGGGAGCAGTACTTC

J gene: TRBJ2-7
V gene: TRBV2
D gene: TRBD1
clone size: once
CDR3 length: 13
CDR3 protein: CASSRDRAYEQYF
CDR3 DNA: TGTGCCAGCAGTCGGGACAGGGCTTACGAGCAGTACTTC

J gene: TRBJ1-1
V gene: TRBV21-1
D gene: .
clone size: .
CDR3 length: 17
CDR3 protein: CASSIRDRGTGDTEAFF
CDR3 DNA: TGTGCCAGCAGCATCCGGGACAGGGGCACCGGGGACACTGAAGCTTTCTTT

J gene: TRBJ2-7
V gene: TRBV10-2
D gene: TRBD1
clone size: .
CDR3 length: 15
CDR3 protein: CASSESAGTAYEQYF
CDR3 DNA: TGCGCCAGCAGTGAGTCTGCAGGGACAGCCTACGAGCAGTACTTC

J gene: TRBJ1-2
V gene: TRBV7-6
D gene: .
clone size: .
CDR3 length: 14
CDR3 protein: CASSQSQFNYGYTF
CDR3 DNA: TGTGCCAGCAGCCAATCACAGTTTAACTATGGCTACACCTTC

J gene: TRBJ2-2
V gene: TRBV7-6
D gene: .
clone size: .
CDR3 length: 16
CDR3 protein: CASSPGYRANTGELFF
CDR3 DNA: TGTGCCAGCAGCCCAGGCTACAGGGCCAACACCGGGGAGCTGTTTTTT

J gene: TRBJ2-5
V gene: TRBV5-6
D gene: TRBD2
clone size: .
CDR3 length: 16
CDR3 protein: CASSSPGLADKETQYF
CDR3 DNA: TGTGCCAGCAGCTCTCCGGGACTAGCGGATAAAGAGACCCAGTACTTC

J gene: TRBJ1-2
V gene: TRBV4-3
D gene: TRBD1
clone size: .
CDR3 length: 19
CDR3 protein: CASSQEVGRQGTANYGYTF
CDR3 DNA: TGCGCCAGCAGCCAAGAGGTGGGCAGGCAGGGGACAGCTAACTATGGCTACACCTTC

J gene: TRBJ2-1
V gene: TRBV14
D gene: .
clone size: .
CDR3 length: 8
CDR3 protein: CASSQAFF
CDR3 DNA: TGTGCCAGCAGCCAAGCGTTCTTC

J gene: TRBJ2-1
V gene: TRBV6-6
D gene: .
clone size: .
CDR3 length: 14
CDR3 protein: CASSPYEVANEQFF
CDR3 DNA: TGTGCCAGCAGTCCGTACGAGGTAGCGAATGAGCAGTTCTTC